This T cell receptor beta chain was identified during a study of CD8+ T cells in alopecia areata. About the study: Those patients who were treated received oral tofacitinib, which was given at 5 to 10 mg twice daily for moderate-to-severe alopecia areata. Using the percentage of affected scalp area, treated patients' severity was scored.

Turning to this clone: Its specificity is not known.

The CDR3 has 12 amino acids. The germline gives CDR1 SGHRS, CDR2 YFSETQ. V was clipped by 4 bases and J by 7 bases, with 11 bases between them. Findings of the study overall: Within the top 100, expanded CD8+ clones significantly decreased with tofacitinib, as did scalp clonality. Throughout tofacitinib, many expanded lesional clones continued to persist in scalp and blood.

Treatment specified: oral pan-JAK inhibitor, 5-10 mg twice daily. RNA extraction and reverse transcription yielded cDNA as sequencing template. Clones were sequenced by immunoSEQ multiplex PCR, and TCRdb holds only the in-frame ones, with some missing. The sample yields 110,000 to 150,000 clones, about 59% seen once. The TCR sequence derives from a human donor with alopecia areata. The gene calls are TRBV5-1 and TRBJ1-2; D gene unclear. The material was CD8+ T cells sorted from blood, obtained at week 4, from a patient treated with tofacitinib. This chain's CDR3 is CASSTQTAGYTF. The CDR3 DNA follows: TGCGCCAGCAGCACACAGACGGCTGGCTACACCTTC.